This T cell receptor (beta chain) was sequenced in a study of cytomegalovirus exposure and HLA in healthy donors. This CDR3 region has 14 residues. V was shortened by 1 base and J by 6 bases, with 16 bases between the two germline ends. Germline V CDR1 and CDR2: GTSNPN, SVGIG (reference sequence). The PCR used 60 Vbeta and 13 Jbeta primers. Repertoires were generated with immunoSEQ multiplex PCR, while TCRdb's copy carries only in-frame clones and drops some. The sample lists more than 150,000 clones; around 80% were seen once. The chain uses TRBV30 and TRBJ2-7; TRBD2 might be the D (5 bases). The clonotype comes from a woman between 40 and 50 years old in good health and CMV-seropositive. The sample comprised PBMCs. CDR3 loop: CAWSGGIASSEQYF. CDR3 DNA sequence: TGTGCCTGGAGTGGAGGGATCGCATCCAGCGAGCAGTACTTC. Based on the CDR3 plus reference TRBV30 and TRBJ2-7, the full variable domain is SQTIHQWPATLVQPVGSPLSLECTVEGTSNPNLYWYRQAAGRGLQLLFYSVGIGQISSEVPQNLSASRPQDRQFILSSKKLLLSDSGFYLCAWSGGIASSEQYFGPGTRLTVT.